The 15 T cell receptor beta chains below were found in one sample sequenced in a study of cytomegalovirus exposure and HLA in healthy donors. The PCR employed 60 Vbeta primers together with 13 Jbeta primers. Measured with immunoSEQ multiplex PCR; TCRdb has only the in-frame clones, and not every one. In the table there are just over 200,000 clones, almost 70% of which are singletons. Sequencing was performed on PBMCs. These receptors were collected from a man aged 35 to 55 in good health and CMV-seropositive.

V usage is TRBV5-4 and J usage is TRBJ2-1, with 8 nucleotides matching TRBD2. Germline values: CDR1 SGHNT, CDR2 YYREEE (reference sequence). The V and J ends lost 4 bases and 3 bases, in that order; junction bases with no gene match: 9. The CDR3 sequence is 16 residues long. The CDR3 reads CASSLGSGGYYNEQFF. DNA of the CDR3: TGTGCCAGCAGCCTGGGGAGCGGGGGCTACTACAATGAGCAGTTCTTC.

The chain employs TRBV5-1 and TRBJ2-7, with D possibly matching TRBD1 (6 bases). The CDR3 runs to 16 residues. Germline V CDR1 and CDR2: SGHRS, YFSETQ. Trimming left V 2 bases short and J 5 bases short, with 20 bases between. The CDR3: CASSLEGQGFVDEQYF. The DNA of the CDR3 is TGCGCCAGCAGCTTAGAGGGACAAGGGTTTGTGGACGAGCAGTACTTC.

This clone showed up just once. This chain uses TRBV5-1 with TRBJ2-5; 7 bases fit TRBD1. Near its end, the DNA agrees better with TRBJ2-7, so the J call may be wrong. CDR3 length equals 16 residues. Germline V CDR1 and CDR2: SGHRS, YFSETQ. The DNA for the CDR3 is TGCGCCAGCAGCTTGGACCACAGGGGAAGCTCCTACGAGCAGTACTTC. Translating it yields CASSLDHRGSSYEQYF.

There are a few counts of this clone. The CDR3 DNA follows: TGCGCCAGCAGCTGGGGGGGGCAAAATGAAAAACTGTTTTTT. Protein product: CASSWGGQNEKLFF. The chain has TRBV5-1 and TRBJ1-4; perhaps TRBD1 as D (6 bases). The CDR3 runs to 14 residues. CDR1 is SGHRS and CDR2 is YFSETQ in the germline V gene. Trimming took off 3 bases at V and 5 bases at J, with 11 bases between the two ends.

This clone turned up a few times. J is TRBJ2-2 and V is TRBV4-1; 8 nucleotides line up with TRBD1. Germline assignment: CDR1 MGHRA and CDR2 YSYEKL. V was clipped by 4 bases and J by 3 bases; unmatched bases: 10. The length of the CDR3 is 17 residues. For the CDR3, the DNA is TGCGCCAGCAGCCCCGGACAGGGAATGATCGACACCGGGGAGCTGTTTTTT. Its protein product is CASSPGQGMIDTGELFF.

This chain uses TRBV9 with TRBJ1-2, with D unclear. With 3 bases removed from V and 5 bases from J, the gap between germline ends came to 5 bases. Germline-derived CDR1 and CDR2 are SGDLS and YYNGEE. The CDR3 has 11 residues. CDR3 bases: TGTGCCAGCAGCGCTGTTTATGGCTACACCTTC. It yields the protein CASSAVYGYTF.

The gene calls are TRBV5-1 and TRBJ2-7; D gene unclear. The CDR3 totals 14 residues. Germline V CDR1 and CDR2: SGHRS, YFSETQ. The ends were cut back, 7 bases at V and 1 base at J, with 15 bases in the middle. CDR3 bases: TGCGCCAGCGCGAGCCGTGACTCTTCCTACGAGCAGTACTTC. Encoded protein: CASASRDSSYEQYF. The complete variable domain, with remaining parts taken from reference TRBV5-1 and TRBJ2-7, reads KAGVTQTPRYLIKTRGQQVTLSCSPISGHRSVSWYQQTPGQGLQFLFEYFSETQRNKGNFPGRFSGRQFSNSRSEMNVSTLELGDSALYLCASASRDSSYEQYFGPGTRLTVT.

The chain combines TRBV7-6 with TRBJ1-4; 7 nucleotides match TRBD1. CDR1 SGHVS and CDR2 FNYEAQ come from the germline V gene. The CDR3 covers 16 residues. V dropped 4 bases and J dropped 8; count of bases not matched to a gene: 13. DNA of the CDR3: TGTGCCAGCAGCTCTCCCCCGGAGGGGGCAAGAGAAAAACTGTTTTTT. This gives the protein CASSSPPEGAREKLFF.

This clone has more than one count but fewer than ten. The chain uses TRBV2 and TRBJ1-6; 9 nucleotides line up with TRBD1. CDR3 length: 14 amino acids. CDR1 and CDR2 (germline): SNHLY, FYNNEI. V shed 6 bases, J shed 13 bases, and the junction held 10 bases outside the gene matches. CDR3 sequence reads: CASSGGQGLAPLHF. DNA for the CDR3: TGTGCCAGCAGCGGCGGACAGGGGCTTGCGCCCCTCCACTTT.

The genes are TRBV5-1 and TRBJ1-5; the D gene is possibly TRBD1 (6 bases). There are 14 residues in the CDR3. Germline CDR1 reads SGHRS; CDR2 reads YFSETQ. Trimming stripped 4 bases from V and 5 bases from J, with 13 bases between. The CDR3 sequence: CASSPGGPDQPQHF. The CDR3 nucleotides read TGCGCCAGCAGCCCGGGGGGGCCGGATCAGCCCCAGCATTTT. Drawing the rest from reference TRBV5-1 and TRBJ1-5, the complete variable domain is KAGVTQTPRYLIKTRGQQVTLSCSPISGHRSVSWYQQTPGQGLQFLFEYFSETQRNKGNFPGRFSGRQFSNSRSEMNVSTLELGDSALYLCASSPGGPDQPQHFGDGTRLSIL.

This clone has just one count. V gene TRBV14 combines with J gene TRBJ1-6; 7 nucleotides line up with TRBD1. The length of the CDR3 is 14 residues. Germline CDR1 reads SGHDN; CDR2 reads FVKESK. The J segment lost 4 bases and the V segment lost 8 bases, leaving 5 bases of the junction unmatched. CDR3 nucleotide sequence: TGTGCCAGCCGAGGGACAGTTTATAATTCACCCCTCCACTTT. It encodes CASRGTVYNSPLHF.

The chain employs TRBV4-3 and TRBJ2-5, with TRBD1 as a possible D gene (5 bases). Near its end, the DNA agrees better with TRBJ2-7, so the J call may be wrong. Germline V lookup: CDR1 LGHNA, CDR2 YSLEER. The CDR3 runs to 15 residues. CDR3 residues: CASSQGAREGYEQYF. CDR3 sequence (DNA): TGCGCCAGCAGCCAAGGGGCCAGGGAAGGGTACGAGCAGTACTTC.

A few counts support this clone. The chain is built from TRBV27 and TRBJ1-1; D perhaps matches TRBD1 (5 bases). The CDR3 has 11 amino acids. The V end was cut by 8 bases, the J end by 4 bases, with 8 bases between. Germline loops: CDR1 MNHEY, CDR2 SMNVEV (reference sequence). CDR3 bases: TGTGCCAGCCTGGGGGGCACTGAAGCTTTCTTT. Encoded protein: CASLGGTEAFF.

The chain employs TRBV7-2 and TRBJ2-3; D perhaps matches TRBD2 (6 bases). This CDR3 is built from 15 residues. V lost 6 bases and J lost 13, with 26 bases in between. Germline CDR1 reads SGHTA; CDR2 reads FQGNSA. The CDR3 DNA reads TGTGCCAGCAGTCTTTTTCGTCCCAGTGCTTGGGAGGAGTATTTT. It encodes CASSLFRPSAWEEYF.

The J gene is TRBJ2-5, the V gene TRBV19; 10 bases are a match to TRBD1. This CDR3 is 15 amino acids long. Germline V gene lookup returns CDR1 LNHDA and CDR2 SQIVND (reference sequence). V was clipped by 5 bases and J by 5 bases; unmatched bases: 8. CDR3 region: CASSPRDRGGETQYF. The CDR3, as DNA: TGTGCCAGTAGTCCCCGGGACAGGGGAGGCGAGACCCAGTACTTC.